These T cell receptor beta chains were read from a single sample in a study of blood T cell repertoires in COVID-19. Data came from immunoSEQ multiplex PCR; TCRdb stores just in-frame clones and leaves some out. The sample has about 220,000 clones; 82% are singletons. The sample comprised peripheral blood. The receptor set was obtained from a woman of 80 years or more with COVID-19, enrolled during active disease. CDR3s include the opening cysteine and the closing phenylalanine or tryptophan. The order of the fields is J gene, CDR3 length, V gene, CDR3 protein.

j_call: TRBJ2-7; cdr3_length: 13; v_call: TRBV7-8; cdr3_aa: CASSLQQGPKQYF
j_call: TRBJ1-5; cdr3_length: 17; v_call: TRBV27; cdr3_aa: CASRPRTGDISNQPQHF
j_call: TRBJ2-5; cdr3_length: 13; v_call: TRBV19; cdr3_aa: CASSPPGGETQYF
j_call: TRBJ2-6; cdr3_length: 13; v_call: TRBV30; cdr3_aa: CAWSSTLANVLTF
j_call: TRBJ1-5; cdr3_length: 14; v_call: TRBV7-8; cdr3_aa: CASSLQAGTQPQHF
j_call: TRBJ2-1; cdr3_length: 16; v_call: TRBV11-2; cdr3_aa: CASSLAGGNSYNEQFF
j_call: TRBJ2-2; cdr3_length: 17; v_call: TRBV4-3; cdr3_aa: CASSQDSLAGWVGELFF
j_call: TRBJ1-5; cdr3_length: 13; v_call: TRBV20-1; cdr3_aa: CSAGDIVAGPQHF
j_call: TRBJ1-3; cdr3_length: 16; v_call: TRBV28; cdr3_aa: CASSFPQPLSGNTIYF
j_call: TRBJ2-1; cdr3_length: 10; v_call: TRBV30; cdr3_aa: CAAYRGEQFF
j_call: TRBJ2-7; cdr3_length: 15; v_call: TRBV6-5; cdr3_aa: CASSYKWDTGYEQYF
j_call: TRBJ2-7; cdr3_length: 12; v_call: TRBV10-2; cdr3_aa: CASRGRAGEQYF
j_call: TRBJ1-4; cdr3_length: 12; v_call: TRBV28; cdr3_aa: CASSGQVEKLFF
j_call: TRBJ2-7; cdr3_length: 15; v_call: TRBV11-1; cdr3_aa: CASSPGGSLLYEQYF
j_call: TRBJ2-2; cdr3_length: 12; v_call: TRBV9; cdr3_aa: CASSADTGELFF
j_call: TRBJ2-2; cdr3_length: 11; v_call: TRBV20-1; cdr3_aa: CSAPDTGELFF
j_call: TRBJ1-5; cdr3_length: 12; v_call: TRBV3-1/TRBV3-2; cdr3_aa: CASSHSDQPQHF
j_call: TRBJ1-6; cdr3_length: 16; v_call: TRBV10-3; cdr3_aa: CAISAAGSGNNSPLHF
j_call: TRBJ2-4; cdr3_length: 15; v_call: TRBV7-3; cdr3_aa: CASSLIAGSLNIQYF
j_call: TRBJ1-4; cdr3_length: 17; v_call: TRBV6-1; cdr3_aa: CASSARQGRRTNEKLFF
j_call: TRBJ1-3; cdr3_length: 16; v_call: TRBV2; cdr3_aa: CASSGPPGGSGNTIYF
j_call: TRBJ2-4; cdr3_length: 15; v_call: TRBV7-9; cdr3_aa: CASSLTGDRADIQYF
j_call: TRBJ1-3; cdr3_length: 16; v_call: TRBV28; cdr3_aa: CASSRSGTGAVDTIYF
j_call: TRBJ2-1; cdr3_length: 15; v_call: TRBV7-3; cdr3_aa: CASSLKQGGYNEQFF
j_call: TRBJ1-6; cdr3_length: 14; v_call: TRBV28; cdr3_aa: CATAGGGKNSPLHF
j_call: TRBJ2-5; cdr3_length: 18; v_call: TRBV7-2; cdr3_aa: CASSSYLGTDIGQETQYF
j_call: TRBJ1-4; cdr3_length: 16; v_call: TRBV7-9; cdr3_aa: CASSQARQGPNEKLFF
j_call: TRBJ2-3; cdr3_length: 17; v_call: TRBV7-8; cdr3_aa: CASSPWTSGRGPDTQYF
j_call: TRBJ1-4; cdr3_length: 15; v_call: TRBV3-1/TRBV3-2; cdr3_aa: CASSHQTGENEKLFF
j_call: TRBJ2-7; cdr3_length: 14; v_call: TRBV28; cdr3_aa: CASSPQGAGNEQYF
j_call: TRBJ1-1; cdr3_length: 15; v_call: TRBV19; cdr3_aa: CATLDSPLQNTEAFF
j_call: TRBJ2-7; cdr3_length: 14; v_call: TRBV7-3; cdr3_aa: CASSLSAASLEQYF
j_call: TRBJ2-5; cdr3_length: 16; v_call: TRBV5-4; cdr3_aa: CASSQQHPGGRGTQYF
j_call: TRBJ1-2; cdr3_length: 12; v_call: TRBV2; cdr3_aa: CASRIANYGYTF
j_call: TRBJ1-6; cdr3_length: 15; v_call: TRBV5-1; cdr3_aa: CASSSGQQGSSPLHF
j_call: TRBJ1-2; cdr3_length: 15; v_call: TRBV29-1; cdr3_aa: CSVEDLGVSNYGYTF
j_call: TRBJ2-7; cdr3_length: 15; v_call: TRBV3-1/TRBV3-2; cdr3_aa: CASSGGTSGAYEQYF
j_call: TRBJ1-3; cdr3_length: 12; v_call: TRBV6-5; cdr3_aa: CASSPSGNTIYF
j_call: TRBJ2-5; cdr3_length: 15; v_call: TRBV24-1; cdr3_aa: CATSDLVGEAETQYF
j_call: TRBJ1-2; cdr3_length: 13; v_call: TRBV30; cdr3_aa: CAWSRLGTDGYTF
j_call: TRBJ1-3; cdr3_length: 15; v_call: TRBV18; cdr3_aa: CASSPLDRGLDTIYF
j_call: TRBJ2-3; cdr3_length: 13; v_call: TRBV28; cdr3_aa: CASGSGDTDTQYF
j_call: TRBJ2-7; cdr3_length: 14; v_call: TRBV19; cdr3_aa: CASSNRENYYEQYF
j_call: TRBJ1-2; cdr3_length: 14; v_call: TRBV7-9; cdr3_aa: CASTAGGTFYGYTF
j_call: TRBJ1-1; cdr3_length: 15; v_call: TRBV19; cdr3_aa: CAISLPGGGKTEAFF
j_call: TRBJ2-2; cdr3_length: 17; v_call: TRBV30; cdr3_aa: CAWSRELAGGWTGELFF
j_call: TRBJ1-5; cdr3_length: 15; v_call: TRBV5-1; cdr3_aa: CASSLTGIGNQPQHF
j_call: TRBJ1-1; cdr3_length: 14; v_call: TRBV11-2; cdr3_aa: CASSPDRGRGEAFF
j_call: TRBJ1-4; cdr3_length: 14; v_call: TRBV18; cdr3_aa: CASSPPGVVEKLFF
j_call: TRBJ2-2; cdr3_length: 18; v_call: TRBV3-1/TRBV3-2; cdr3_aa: CASSQDRVLAVNTGELFF
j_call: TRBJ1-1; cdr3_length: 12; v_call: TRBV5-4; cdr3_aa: CASSLGHTEAFF